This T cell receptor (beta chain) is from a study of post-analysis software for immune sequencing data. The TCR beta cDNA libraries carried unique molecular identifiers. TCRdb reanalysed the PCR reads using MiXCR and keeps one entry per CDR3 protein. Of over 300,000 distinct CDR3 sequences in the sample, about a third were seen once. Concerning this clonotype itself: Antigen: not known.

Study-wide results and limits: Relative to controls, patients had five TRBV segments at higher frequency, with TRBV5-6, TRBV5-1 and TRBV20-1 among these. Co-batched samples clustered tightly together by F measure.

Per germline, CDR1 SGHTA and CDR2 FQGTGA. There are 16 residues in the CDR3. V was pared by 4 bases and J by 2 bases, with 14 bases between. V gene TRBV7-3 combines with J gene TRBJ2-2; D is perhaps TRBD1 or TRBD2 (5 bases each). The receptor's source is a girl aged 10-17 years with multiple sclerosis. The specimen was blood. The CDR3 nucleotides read TGTGCCAGCAGCTCAACCGGGACCATTAACACCGGGGAGCTGTTTTTT. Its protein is CASSSTGTINTGELFF. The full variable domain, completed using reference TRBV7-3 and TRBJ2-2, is GAGVSQTPSNKVTEKGKYVELRCDPISGHTALYWYRQSLGQGPEFLIYFQGTGAADDSGLPNDRFFAVRPEGSVSTLKIQRTERGDSAVYLCASSSTGTINTGELFFGEGSRLTVL.